The 30 T cell receptor beta chains below all came from one sample that was sequenced in a study of T cell responses to AZD1222 COVID-19 vaccine (dated by TCRdb to the early 2020s). Library preparation used the immunoSEQ multiplex PCR assay. TCRdb took this table from immuneACCESS and kept in-frame rearrangements with V and J called. Such tables lack part of the clones; where checked against another copy, unresolved V genes explain under half of the gap, and the rest is unexplained. This sample lists about 160,000 clones; about nine tenths were detected once. The top ten hold 4.5% to 6.5% of the sample. In light of the paper, this sample's time point label describes: baseline before first vaccination. The starting material was peripheral blood, obtained on day 0 of AZD1222 vaccination. Receptors were obtained from an adult in good health.

The CDR3 here is CASSEGDSRRNFF. The CDR3 bases are TGTGCCAGCAGTGAAGGGGACAGCCGTCGTAACTTCTTT. The J gene is TRBJ1-1, the V gene TRBV6-1, with 7 bases identical to TRBD1. J was trimmed by 14 bases and V by 1 base; bases with no gene match: 10. The CDR3 extends over 13 amino acids. Germline loops: CDR1 MNHNS, CDR2 SASEGT.

The chain has TRBV21-1 and TRBJ1-2; TRBD1, the table's D call, was not compared with the DNA. TRBV21-1 is described as a pseudogene. The CDR3 is 15 residues long. The CDR3: CASSKGWTRNYGYTF. The CDR3 DNA reads TGTGCCAGCAGCAAGGGTTGGACACGTAACTATGGCTACACCTTC.

The rearrangement links TRBV9 to TRBJ1-1, with D maybe TRBD1 (6 bases). This CDR3 has 14 residues. V shed 4 bases and J shed 5 bases, with 15 bases lying between them. Germline V gene sequence: CDR1 SGDLS, CDR2 YYNGEE. CDR3 DNA: TGTGCCAGCAGCCTCGGACAGCCGGGGACTGAAGCTTTCTTT. Translated: CASSLGQPGTEAFF.

This clone appeared once. The gene calls are TRBV6-1 and TRBJ1-1; D perhaps matches TRBD1 (6 bases). The V end lost 2 bases, the J end lost 5 bases, and 12 bases lay between the germline ends. In germline, CDR1 is MNHNS, CDR2 SASEGT. The CDR3 extends over 14 amino acids. The CDR3 is CASSEQPGATEAFF. As DNA, the CDR3 is TGTGCCAGCAGTGAACAGCCGGGGGCGACTGAAGCTTTCTTT.

Only a few counts were recorded for this clone. The chain is built from TRBV5-1 and TRBJ1-1; D is undetermined. The germline CDR1 and CDR2 sequences are SGHRS and YFSETQ. This CDR3 comprises 14 residues. V was clipped by 1 base and J by 3 bases, with 10 bases between them. The CDR3 DNA reads as TGCGCCAGCAGCTTGACTGGACGGGACACTGAAGCTTTCTTT. This encodes CASSLTGRDTEAFF.

The chain joins TRBV10-3 to TRBJ1-3; 9 bases agree with TRBD1. J gave up 3 bases and V 4 bases, and 1 base lay outside the gene matches. Germline assignment: CDR1 ENHRY and CDR2 SYGVKD. The CDR3 is 14 residues long. For the CDR3, the DNA is TGTGCCATCAGTGGGACAGGGGTTGGAAACACCATATATTTT. The encoded protein is CAISGTGVGNTIYF.

This clone was seen only once. The rearrangement links TRBV11-2 to TRBJ2-5, with 9 bases that match TRBD1. The CDR3 is 15 residues long. With 5 bases clipped from V and 5 bases from J, the junction kept 9 bases outside the gene matches. Germline V lookup: CDR1 SGHAT, CDR2 FQNNGV. CDR3 bases: TGTGCCAGCAGCCCTCAACAGGGGGCCAGGGAGACCCAGTACTTC. This encodes CASSPQQGARETQYF.

The gene calls are TRBV6-5 and TRBJ1-2; 9 nucleotides agree with TRBD1. The V gene end was trimmed by 6 bases and the J gene end by 4 bases; junction bases not matched to a gene: 3. Germline V gene lookup returns CDR1 MNHEY and CDR2 SVGAGI. This CDR3 contains 13 residues. CDR3 residues: CASSAGQGYGYTF. CDR3 DNA: TGTGCCAGCAGCGCGGGACAGGGCTATGGCTACACCTTC.

V usage is TRBV7-9 and J usage is TRBJ2-4; D may be TRBD1 (6 bases). Trimming removed 4 bases from V and 3 bases from J, with 22 bases in between. Germline assignment: CDR1 SEHNR and CDR2 FQNEAQ (reference sequence). The CDR3 runs 18 residues. The CDR3 nucleotides read TGTGCCAGCAGCTCCTATAGGGGGTCCGGGGTCGGCAAAAACATTCAGTACTTC. It yields the protein CASSSYRGSGVGKNIQYF.

V and J are TRBV5-4 and TRBJ1-1; D remains ambiguous. Germline values: CDR1 SGHNT, CDR2 YYREEE (reference sequence). This CDR3 contains 13 residues. Trimming removed 4 bases at V and 4 bases at J, with 11 bases between. Written as DNA, the CDR3 is TGTGCCAGCAGCCTTCGGACTGCCACTGAAGCTTTCTTT. Amino acid sequence: CASSLRTATEAFF.

V and J are TRBV19 and TRBJ2-4; the D gene is possibly TRBD2 (9 bases). V lost 7 bases, J lost 1 base, and 23 bases lay in between. Per germline, CDR1 LNHDA and CDR2 SQIVND (reference sequence). This CDR3 spans 18 amino acids. The CDR3 sequence is CASNGQGGGRGAKNIQYF. DNA for the CDR3: TGTGCCAGTAATGGACAGGGAGGCGGGAGGGGGGCCAAAAACATTCAGTACTTC.

The rearrangement uses TRBV4-3 and TRBJ1-1; D is possibly TRBD1 (5 bases). This CDR3 contains 13 residues. V was pared by 4 bases and J by 1 base, with 7 bases between. Germline CDR1 is LGHNA and CDR2 is YSLEER. CDR3 nucleotides: TGCGCCAGCAGCCTTGGACAGAACACTGAAGCTTTCTTT. Protein sequence: CASSLGQNTEAFF.

This chain links TRBV11-1 with TRBJ2-1; no definite D call. Germline V gives CDR1 SGHAT, CDR2 FQDESV (reference sequence). Deletions cut 5 bases from V and 2 bases from J, with 10 bases between. This CDR3 region has 14 residues. The CDR3 DNA sequence: TGTGCCAGCAGCCCCCAAATTACCTACAATGAGCAGTTCTTC. Amino acid sequence: CASSPQITYNEQFF.

The DNA of the CDR3 is TGTGCCAGCAGCGTAGATGGCGGGAGCCGGAATGAGCAGTTCTTC. Its translation: CASSVDGGSRNEQFF. The chain has TRBV9 and TRBJ2-1, with TRBD2 matching over 7 bases. CDR3 length equals 15 residues. V trimming: 0 bases; J trimming: 7 bases; junction bases outside the gene matches: 7. From germline, CDR1 is SGDLS and CDR2 YYNGEE.

This clone was detected once. This chain connects TRBV9 to TRBJ2-3; TRBD2 agrees at 7 bases. CDR3 length: 15 residues. Unmatched junction bases numbered 4, after V lost 0 bases and J lost 3 bases. In germline, CDR1 is SGDLS, CDR2 YYNGEE. CDR3 nucleotide sequence: TGTGCCAGCAGCGTAGCGGGGGGTCTGACAGATACGCAGTATTTT. Amino acid sequence: CASSVAGGLTDTQYF. The entire variable domain, with the rest obtained from reference TRBV9 and TRBJ2-3, is as follows: DSGVTQTPKHLITATGQRVTLRCSPRSGDLSVYWYQQSLDQGLQFLIQYYNGEERAKGNILERFSAQQFPDLHSELNLSSLELGDSALYFCASSVAGGLTDTQYFGPGTRLTVL.

This clone was counted only a few times. This same CDR3 is encoded by further DNA sequences in the sample. The V call is TRBV28, the J call TRBJ1-5, with D perhaps TRBD1 (6 bases). Looked up from germline, CDR1 is MDHEN and CDR2 is SYDVKM. The CDR3 totals 12 residues. V gave up 5 bases and J gave up 7 bases, with 9 bases separating them. The CDR3 reads CASSQGRQPQHF. The CDR3 DNA reads as TGTGCCAGCAGTCAGGGGCGACAGCCCCAGCATTTT. The full variable domain, with the rest looked up from reference TRBV28 and TRBJ1-5, is DVKVTQSSRYLVKRTGEKVFLECVQDMDHENMFWYRQDPGLGLRLIYFSYDVKMKEKGDIPEGYSVSREKKERFSLILESASTNQTSMYLCASSQGRQPQHFGDGTRLSIL.

V and J are TRBV5-8 and TRBJ1-5; TRBD1 might be the D (6 bases). The V end was cut by 4 bases, the J end by 4 bases, with 9 bases between. From germline, CDR1 is SGHTS and CDR2 YDEGEE. CDR3 length equals 13 residues. CDR3 region: CASSPTGNQPQHF. The CDR3 region has the DNA TGTGCCAGCAGCCCGACAGGAAATCAGCCCCAGCATTTT.

This chain's CDR3 is CSASRGDPNQPQHF. Written as DNA, the CDR3 is TGCAGTGCTAGTCGGGGGGACCCCAATCAGCCCCAGCATTTT. V gene TRBV20-1 combines with J gene TRBJ1-5; perhaps TRBD1 as D (5 bases). The CDR3 sequence is 14 residues long. Trimming removed 3 bases from V and 3 bases from J, with 12 bases in between. CDR1 and CDR2 from the germline V gene are DFQATT and SNEGSKA (reference sequence).

This rearrangement joins TRBV30 to TRBJ1-5; 10 bases are shared with TRBD1. The CDR3 length is 15 residues. Germline assignment: CDR1 GTSNPN and CDR2 SVGIG (reference sequence). V lost 0 bases to trimming and J lost 6 bases; unmatched junction nucleotides: 5. The CDR3 here is CAWSVRGQGVQPQHF. For the CDR3, the DNA is TGTGCCTGGAGTGTACGAGGACAGGGGGTTCAGCCCCAGCATTTT.

This clone appeared a few times. The rearrangement uses TRBV12-5 and TRBJ2-7; 9 nucleotides align to TRBD2. Germline CDR1 is LGHNT and CDR2 is FRNRAP. CDR3 size: 14 residues. Trimming cost V 6 bases and J 4 bases; bases outside gene matches: 7. CDR3 nucleotides: TGTGCTAGTGGGTTAGCGGGAGTAGGTTACGAGCAGTACTTC. As protein: CASGLAGVGYEQYF. Full variable domain (rest looked up from reference TRBV12-5 and TRBJ2-7): DARVTQTPRHKVTEMGQEVTMRCQPILGHNTVFWYRQTMMQGLELLAYFRNRAPLDDSGMPKDRFSAEMPDATLATLKIQPSEPRDSAVYFCASGLAGVGYEQYFGPGTRLTVT.

The chain combines TRBV6-2 or TRBV6-3 with TRBJ2-1; 11 bases fit TRBD2. CDR3 length: 18 amino acids. The V gene's germline CDR1 is MNHEY and CDR2 SVGEGT. The V segment lost 0 bases and the J segment 0 bases; nucleotides outside the gene matches: 4. The CDR3 loop is CASSYSKTSGVSYNEQFF. The CDR3 DNA sequence: TGTGCCAGCAGTTACTCGAAGACTAGCGGGGTCTCCTACAATGAGCAGTTCTTC.

The chain joins TRBV27 to TRBJ1-1; D gene uncertain. Trimming took off 2 bases at V and 8 bases at J, with 15 bases between the two ends. The CDR3 runs to 14 residues. From germline, CDR1 is MNHEY and CDR2 SMNVEV (reference sequence). The CDR3 reads CASSLMELGREAFF. As DNA, the CDR3 is TGTGCCAGCAGTTTAATGGAACTGGGTAGAGAAGCTTTCTTT.

This clone occurred once. The chain carries TRBV2 and TRBJ1-4; 8 nucleotides match TRBD1. This CDR3 region has 17 residues. The germline V gene encodes CDR1 SNHLY and CDR2 FYNNEI. Unmatched junction bases numbered 12, after V lost 6 bases and J lost 3 bases. In DNA, the CDR3 is TGTGCCAGCAGCCTCCTTCCGGGACAGGAGTCTAATGAAAAACTGTTTTTT. Translation: CASSLLPGQESNEKLFF. Full variable domain (rest looked up from reference TRBV2 and TRBJ1-4): EPEVTQTPSHQVTQMGQEVILRCVPISNHLYFYWYRQILGQKVEFLVSFYNNEISEKSEIFDDQFSVERPDGSNFTLKIRSTKLEDSAMYFCASSLLPGQESNEKLFFGSGTQLSVL.

V usage is TRBV10-3 and J usage is TRBJ1-2; D is unclear. The V end was cut by 0 bases, the J end by 7 bases, with 9 bases between. This CDR3 region has 13 residues. CDR1 and CDR2 from the germline V gene are ENHRY and SYGVKD. In DNA form, the CDR3 reads TGTGCCATCAGTGAGTCGAACCTGCGTGGCTACACCTTC. Protein: CAISESNLRGYTF.

This clone has only one observation. The J gene is TRBJ1-1, the V gene TRBV12-3 or TRBV12-4; D gene ambiguous. V lost 6 bases and J 1 base, leaving 9 bases between the germline ends. This CDR3 is built from 13 residues. Here the CDR3 DNA reads TGTGCCAGCAGCCCCCGACAGAACACTGAAGCTTTCTTT. Its protein product is CASSPRQNTEAFF.

The rearrangement uses TRBV14 and TRBJ1-2; 9 nucleotides line up with TRBD1. The CDR3 loop spans 15 amino acids. V shed 3 bases and J 4 bases; nucleotides not matched to a gene: 6. Germline CDR1 and CDR2: SGHDN and FVKESK. The CDR3 DNA follows: TGTGCCAGCAGCCAGCAACAGGGGGCAGTCTATGGCTACACCTTC. Translation: CASSQQQGAVYGYTF.

The chain uses TRBV24-1 and TRBJ2-5; TRBD1 aligns across 7 bases. The germline V gene encodes CDR1 KGHDR and CDR2 SFDVKD. V shed 3 bases and J 3 bases; nucleotides not matched to a gene: 3. CDR3 length: 14 residues. Here the CDR3 reads CATSDPGQKETQYF. The CDR3 bases are TGTGCCACCAGTGATCCGGGACAGAAAGAGACCCAGTACTTC.

The rearrangement uses TRBV6-5 and TRBJ1-1; possibly TRBD1 for D (5 bases). CDR1 and CDR2 (germline): MNHEY, SVGAGI. CDR3 length: 15 amino acids. The germline V and J ends were trimmed by 7 bases and 0 bases, with 15 bases remaining between them. Written as DNA, the CDR3 is TGTGCCAGCAACCACGGCGACAGACTGAACACTGAAGCTTTCTTT. This translates into CASNHGDRLNTEAFF.

This clone was picked up one time. The chain joins TRBV24-1 to TRBJ1-2, with D perhaps matching TRBD1 (5 bases). The CDR3 has 13 amino acids. Looked up from germline, CDR1 is KGHDR and CDR2 is SFDVKD. The V gene lost 4 bases and the J gene lost 3 bases, with 8 bases spanning the gap. The CDR3 nucleotides are TGTGCCACCAGTGAGGCAGGGTACTATGGCTACACCTTC. As protein: CATSEAGYYGYTF.

The chain uses TRBV10-3 and TRBJ2-7, with 7 bases identical to TRBD2. Germline CDR1 ENHRY, CDR2 SYGVKD. CDR3 length equals 13 residues. V was pared by 4 bases and J by 5 bases, with 5 bases of the junction left unmatched. The CDR3 nucleotides read TGTGCCATCAGTGGGACTAGTTCCGACGAGCAGTACTTC. It codes for CAISGTSSDEQYF.